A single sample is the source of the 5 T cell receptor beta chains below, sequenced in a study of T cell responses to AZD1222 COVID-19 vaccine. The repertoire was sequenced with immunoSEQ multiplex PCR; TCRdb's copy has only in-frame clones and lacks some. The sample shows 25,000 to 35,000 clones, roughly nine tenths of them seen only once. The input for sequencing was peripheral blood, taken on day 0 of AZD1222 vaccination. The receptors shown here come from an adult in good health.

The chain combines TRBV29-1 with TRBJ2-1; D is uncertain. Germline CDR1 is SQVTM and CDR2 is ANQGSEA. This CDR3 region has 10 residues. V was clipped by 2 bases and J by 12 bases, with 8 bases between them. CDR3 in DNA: TGCAGCGTTGAATACCCGGCGCAGTTCTTC. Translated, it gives CSVEYPAQFF.

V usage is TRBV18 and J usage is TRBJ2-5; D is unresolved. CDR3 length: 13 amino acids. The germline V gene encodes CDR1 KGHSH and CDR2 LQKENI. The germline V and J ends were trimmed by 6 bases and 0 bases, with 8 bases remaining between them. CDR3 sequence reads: CASSPLYQETQYF. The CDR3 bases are TGTGCCAGCTCCCCGTTGTACCAAGAGACCCAGTACTTC.

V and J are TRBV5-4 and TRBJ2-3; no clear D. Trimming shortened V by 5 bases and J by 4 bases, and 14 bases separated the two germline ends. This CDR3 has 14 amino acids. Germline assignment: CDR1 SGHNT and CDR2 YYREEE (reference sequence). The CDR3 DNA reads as TGTGCCAGCAGGGCAGAATCTATGGCAGATACGCAGTATTTT. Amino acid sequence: CASRAESMADTQYF.

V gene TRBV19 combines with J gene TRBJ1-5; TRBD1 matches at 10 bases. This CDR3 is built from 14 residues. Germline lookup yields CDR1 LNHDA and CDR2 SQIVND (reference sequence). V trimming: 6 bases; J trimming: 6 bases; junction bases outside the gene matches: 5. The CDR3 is CASRGTGVGQPQHF. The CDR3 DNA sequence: TGTGCCAGTAGGGGGACAGGGGTCGGTCAGCCCCAGCATTTT. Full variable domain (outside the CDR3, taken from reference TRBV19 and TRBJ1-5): DGGITQSPKYLFRKEGQNVTLSCEQNLNHDAMYWYRQDPGQGLRLIYYSQIVNDFQKGDIAEGYSVSREKKESFPLTVTSAQKNPTAFYLCASRGTGVGQPQHFGDGTRLSIL.

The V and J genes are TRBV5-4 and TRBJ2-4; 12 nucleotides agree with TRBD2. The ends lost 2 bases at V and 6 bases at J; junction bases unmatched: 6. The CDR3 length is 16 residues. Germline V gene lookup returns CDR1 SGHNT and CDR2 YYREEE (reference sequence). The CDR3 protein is CASSLPGLAGGNIQYF. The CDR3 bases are TGTGCCAGCAGCTTACCGGGACTAGCGGGCGGAAACATTCAGTACTTC.